Listed below are T cell receptor beta chains from one sample, sequenced in a study of control samples from healthy donors and cancer patients. Sequencing was performed with immunoSEQ multiplex PCR; in TCRdb, only in-frame clones are kept and a portion is missing. The sample lists around 140,000 clones, 85% to 95% occurring once. The material sequenced was blood. Every receptor here comes from a man aged 40-50 years in good health. The CDR3 runs from the conserved cysteine through the conserved F or W. The D gene is left open where the match is weak. Some rows mark clone size as missing; the rest say once, few, many or name a class of expanded clone.

>TRBJ2-2|TRBV19|-|TRBD2
TGTGCCAGTAGTAAAGGTGGGGGGGTCGCCGGGGAGCTGTTTTTT
CASSKGGGVAGELFF
>TRBJ1-1|TRBV5-5|-|TRBD1
TGTGCCAGCAGAACGGGACAGACAACCACTGAAGCTTTCTTT
CASRTGQTTTEAFF
>TRBJ1-3|TRBV27|-|-
TGTGCCAGCAGTTTTTATGGGAGTGGAAACACCATATATTTT
CASSFYGSGNTIYF
>TRBJ2-7|TRBV11-2|-|TRBD2
TGTGCCAGCAGCTTCTGGACTAGCGGGAGTCCAGTTTTCTACGAGCAGTACTTC
CASSFWTSGSPVFYEQYF
>TRBJ1-1|TRBV5-4|-|-
TGTGCCAGCAGCCGAGAATCAGGTTATACTGAAGCTTTCTTT
CASSRESGYTEAFF
>TRBJ2-1|TRBV4-3|few|TRBD2
TGCGCCAGCAGCAAAACTAGCGGGGGGGGCTTCAATGAGCAGTTCTTC
CASSKTSGGGFNEQFF
>TRBJ2-2|TRBV24-1|-|TRBD2
TGTGCCACCAGGGGACTAGCGGGACCGAACACCGGGGAGCTGTTTTTT
CATRGLAGPNTGELFF
>TRBJ2-7|TRBV10-1|-|-
TGCGCCAGCAGTGAGTCGGGGTTAGCCCTGGACGAGCAGTACTTC
CASSESGLALDEQYF
>TRBJ1-1|TRBV12-3/TRBV12-4|-|-
TGTGCCAGCAGTTGGACGCGAACTGAAGCTTTCTTT
CASSWTRTEAFF
>TRBJ1-1|TRBV9|-|-
TGTGCCAGCAGCTCACGGCAGAACACTGAAGCTTTCTTT
CASSSRQNTEAFF
>TRBJ1-1|TRBV25-1|-|-
TGTGCCAGCAGTAACCCCTCGGGGGCCTATGCTTTCTTT
CASSNPSGAYAFF
>TRBJ1-1|TRBV18|-|-
TGTGCCAGCTCACCTTCGGGAGACACTGAAGCTTTCTTT
CASSPSGDTEAFF
>TRBJ1-3|TRBV4-3|-|-
TGCGCCAGCAGCCACTTAGGACGGACGACCGAAAACACCATATATTTT
CASSHLGRTTENTIYF
>TRBJ2-6|TRBV6-1|once|TRBD1
TGTGCCAGCAGTGAAAGGACAGGGGGCAGGGGGTTCTCTGGGGCCAACGTCCTGACTTTC
CASSERTGGRGFSGANVLTF
>TRBJ1-1|TRBV7-9|once|-
TGTGCCAGCAGCTTAGTTCTTCGGAACACTGAAGCTTTCTTT
CASSLVLRNTEAFF
>TRBJ1-2|TRBV28|-|-
TGTGCCAGCAGTTCCCATGCCCAGGGAAACTATGGCTACACCTTC
CASSSHAQGNYGYTF
>TRBJ1-6|TRBV6-5|-|-
TGTGCCAGCAGGACTGATTCACCCCTCCACTTT
CASRTDSPLHF
>TRBJ2-7|TRBV12-5|-|-
TGTGCTAGTGGTTTGGTACATGGGGAAATCGACGAGCAGTACTTC
CASGLVHGEIDEQYF
>TRBJ2-3|TRBV9|-|-
TGTGCCAGCAGCGTATCAAGGGAAGAATACACAGATACGCAGTATTTT
CASSVSREEYTDTQYF
>TRBJ2-3|TRBV30|-|TRBD2
TGTGCCTGGAGTGTATTCCTGACTAGCGGGAGTAGTAATACGCAGTATTTT
CAWSVFLTSGSSNTQYF
>TRBJ1-3|TRBV4-3|-|-
TGCGCCAGCAGCCGAACAGGGATCGGCTCTGGAAACACCATATATTTT
CASSRTGIGSGNTIYF
>TRBJ2-4|TRBV4-2|-|-
TGTGCCAGCAGCCAAGAAGGTGGAGCCAAAAACATTCAGTACTTC
CASSQEGGAKNIQYF
>TRBJ2-1|TRBV6-5|once|TRBD1
TGTGCCAGCAGTACGAGGGACAGGGGGAATGAGCAGTTCTTC
CASSTRDRGNEQFF
>TRBJ2-7|TRBV11-2|-|-
TGTGCCAGCAGCCATATCACCAGGGTCCACGAGCAGTACTTC
CASSHITRVHEQYF
>TRBJ2-2|TRBV5-5|-|TRBD2
TGTGCCAGCAGTTGGACAGCGATAGCGGGGGGTTATTCCGGGGAGCTGTTTTTT
CASSWTAIAGGYSGELFF
>TRBJ1-2|TRBV10-2|-|-
TGCGCCAGCAGTGAGTCACGGGGCGATGGCTACACCTTC
CASSESRGDGYTF
>TRBJ2-5|TRBV30|-|TRBD1
TGTGCCTGGAGTAGGGGGCTCCAGGAGACCCAGTACTTC
CAWSRGLQETQYF
>TRBJ1-2|TRBV5-1|-|-
TGCGCCAGCAGCCCGGGGCCCCCCTATGGCTACACCTTC
CASSPGPPYGYTF
>TRBJ2-4|TRBV19|-|TRBD1
TGTGCCAGTAGTATCCAAGCGACAGGGGGCGGCATTCAGTACTTC
CASSIQATGGGIQYF
>TRBJ2-7|TRBV14|-|TRBD2
TGTGCCAGCAGCCAAGATCTAGGACTAGCGGGATTAGGTGACGAGCAGTACTTC
CASSQDLGLAGLGDEQYF
>TRBJ1-3|TRBV7-9|-|TRBD1
TGTGCCAGCTCGCAGGGGGCGTCTGGAAACACCATATATTTT
CASSQGASGNTIYF
>TRBJ2-7|TRBV28|-|-
TGTGCCAGCAGTTCCGGGGGCCCTATTTCCTACGAGCAGTACTTC
CASSSGGPISYEQYF
>TRBJ1-1|TRBV6-5|-|TRBD1
TGTGCCAGCAGTCTAGGGGGCAACACTGAAGCTTTCTTT
CASSLGGNTEAFF
>TRBJ2-4|TRBV27|-|TRBD2
TGTGCCAGCAGTATAGGGAGGGCACCCAAAAACATTCAGTACTTC
CASSIGRAPKNIQYF
>TRBJ1-5|TRBV4-1|-|-
TGCGCCAGCAGCCAGGCGGGCAATCAGCCCCAGCATTTT
CASSQAGNQPQHF
>TRBJ2-7|TRBV7-8|once|-
TGTGCCAGCAGGTACGGGCGTAAGTACTTC
CASRYGRKYF
>TRBJ1-1|TRBV7-9|-|-
TGTGCCAGCAGCTTAGGCACTGAAGCTTTCTTT
CASSLGTEAFF
>TRBJ2-1|TRBV7-8|-|TRBD2
TGTGCCAGCAAGACTAGCGGGCGGGGGAGCTCCTACAATGAGCAGTTCTTC
CASKTSGRGSSYNEQFF
>TRBJ1-1|TRBV11-2|-|-
TGTGCCAGCAGCTTAGTTTACACTGAAGCTTTCTTT
CASSLVYTEAFF
>TRBJ2-5|TRBV7-9|-|-
TGTGCCAGCAGCTTAGTTGTGGCGGCGGCCCAAGAGACCCAGTACTTC
CASSLVVAAAQETQYF
>TRBJ1-4|TRBV6-5|-|-
TGTGCCAGCAGGAAACAGGGAACGGATGAAAAACTGTTTTTT
CASRKQGTDEKLFF
>TRBJ2-7|TRBV5-6|-|TRBD1
TGTGCCAGCATCGGACAGGGGAGCTCCTACGAGCAGTACTTC
CASIGQGSSYEQYF
>TRBJ1-5|TRBV4-1|-|-
TGCGCCAGCAGCCGGCAGATAAATAGCAATCAGCCCCAGCATTTT
CASSRQINSNQPQHF
>TRBJ2-2|TRBV9|-|TRBD1
TGTGCCAGCAGCGTACAGGGACAGGGAAGCACCGGGGAGCTGTTTTTT
CASSVQGQGSTGELFF
>TRBJ2-1|TRBV9|-|TRBD2
TGTGCCAGCAGCGTAGGGGGCGGGAGCGGCTACAATGAGCAGTTCTTC
CASSVGGGSGYNEQFF
>TRBJ2-7|TRBV6-4|-|TRBD2
TGTGCCATTCCGGGACTAGCGGGAGTTAGGGACACCTACGAGCAGTACTTC
CAIPGLAGVRDTYEQYF
>TRBJ1-6|TRBV6-5|-|-
TGTGCCAGCAGGTTCCAAGAACCCCTCCACTTT
CASRFQEPLHF
>TRBJ1-1|TRBV2|-|-
TGTGCCAGCAGTCGACAGACCACGAACACTGAAGCTTTCTTT
CASSRQTTNTEAFF
>TRBJ1-3|TRBV6-1|-|-
TGTGCCAGCAGTGACAAATGGTGGGACTCTGGAAACACCATATATTTT
CASSDKWWDSGNTIYF
>TRBJ2-1|TRBV12-3/TRBV12-4|once|-
TGTGCCAGCAGTCCCCGGGCCTACAATGAGCAGTTCTTC
CASSPRAYNEQFF
>TRBJ1-6|TRBV10-3|-|-
TGTGCCATAGGCCTCCAGGGGCCTAATTCACCCCTCCACTTT
CAIGLQGPNSPLHF
>TRBJ2-2|TRBV28|-|TRBD2
TGTGCCAGCAGTTTATGGCTAGCGGGCACCGGGGAGCTGTTTTTT
CASSLWLAGTGELFF
>TRBJ1-1|TRBV12-3/TRBV12-4|-|-
TGTGCCAGCAGTTCTCTAGGGAACACTGAAGCTTTCTTT
CASSSLGNTEAFF
>TRBJ2-7|TRBV3-1/TRBV3-2|-|TRBD1
TGTGCCAGCAGCCGAGGACAGGGACCCTACGAGCAGTACTTC
CASSRGQGPYEQYF